This T cell receptor (beta chain) was recovered during a study of shared clonotypes between healthy human individuals. The study, taken as a whole, reports: Represented diversity (both genetic and exposure-history) was limited by the small number of donors.

Notes on this clone: Its cognate antigen is unknown.

From germline, CDR1 is SGHAT and CDR2 FQNNGV. Unmatched junction bases numbered 9, after V lost 5 bases and J lost 5 bases. This CDR3 contains 15 residues. Naive CD8 isolation took CD45RO-negative cells positively selected for CCR7 and excluded terminally differentiated effector memory CD45RA+ cells. The study ran the assay at deep level. Profiled with immunoSEQ multiplex PCR; TCRdb holds only in-frame clones, not every one. The profile covers about 2.1 million clones, with about 92% appearing a single time and more than 1.5% taken by the ten largest. This TCR was sampled from a man younger than 35 in good health. Some clones in this sample may be carry-over from other donors' samples. Sequenced material: naive CD8+ T cells from PBMCs. The chain recombines TRBV11-2 with TRBJ2-5; 9 bases map to TRBD1. The CDR3 nucleotides read TGTGCCAGCAGCCCCGGACAGGGGCTATGGGAGACCCAGTACTTC. This codes for CASSPGQGLWETQYF.